The 15 T cell receptor beta chains listed next were all sequenced from one sample in a study of CD8+ T cells in alopecia areata. The authors extracted RNA and reverse transcribed it into cDNA as the sequencing template. Assay used: immunoSEQ multiplex PCR; TCRdb lists only in-frame clones, some missing. This sample has more than 200,000 clones, with 65% to 70% found just once. The source was CD4+ T cells sorted from blood, collected at week 0. Receptors were obtained from a human donor with alopecia areata.

This clone was detected only a few times. Additional DNA sequences in this sample encode the identical CDR3. V usage is TRBV18 and J usage is TRBJ2-5; D gene uncertain. Germline V gives CDR1 KGHSH, CDR2 LQKENI. CDR3 length: 11 residues. V lost 1 base and J 3 bases, leaving 0 bases between the germline ends. Here the CDR3 reads CASSPQETQYF. The CDR3 bases are TGTGCCAGCTCACCACAAGAGACCCAGTACTTC.

The V gene is TRBV2, the J gene TRBJ1-1, with D perhaps TRBD1 (5 bases). Germline CDR1 reads SNHLY; CDR2 reads FYNNEI. The CDR3 spans 13 residues. Trimming removed 7 bases from V and 4 bases from J, with 13 bases in between. The CDR3, as DNA: TGTGCCAGCACGACGGACGGGGGCACTGAAGCTTTCTTT. This sequence encodes CASTTDGGTEAFF.

The V call is TRBV10-3, the J call TRBJ2-6; 7 nucleotides align to TRBD2. The germline V gene encodes CDR1 ENHRY and CDR2 SYGVKD. V shed 11 bases and J 3 bases; nucleotides not matched to a gene: 4. The CDR3 totals 13 residues. In DNA, the CDR3 is TGTGCCTCGGGAGGAGTTGGGGCCAACGTCCTGACTTTC. Amino acids: CASGGVGANVLTF.

This clone was detected only a few times. The chain uses TRBV27 and TRBJ2-1, with TRBD2 matching over 9 bases. Germline assignment: CDR1 MNHEY and CDR2 SMNVEV (reference sequence). The V segment lost 4 bases and the J segment 9 bases; nucleotides outside the gene matches: 13. The length of the CDR3 is 16 residues. The CDR3 coding sequence is TGTGCCAGCAGTTACCCCGGCGGGGGGGCCCTTGGTGAGCAGTTCTTC. Its translation is CASSYPGGGALGEQFF.

This clone was observed a handful of times. The V call is TRBV29-1, the J call TRBJ2-1; D may be TRBD2 (5 bases). The CDR3 runs to 13 residues. Germline-derived CDR1 and CDR2 are SQVTM and ANQGSEA. V was clipped by 6 bases and J by 4 bases, with 13 bases between them. CDR3 DNA: TGCAGCGTCTACCGGGGATCATACAATGAGCAGTTCTTC. Encoded protein: CSVYRGSYNEQFF.

The V and J genes are TRBV30 and TRBJ1-1, with D hard to call. The CDR3 has 14 amino acids. Deletions cut 2 bases from V and 7 bases from J, with 17 bases between. Germline CDR1 GTSNPN, CDR2 SVGIG (reference sequence). The CDR3 DNA reads as TGTGCCTGGAGTCTCTTGACGGGATGGGGTGAAGCTTTCTTT. Translation: CAWSLLTGWGEAFF.

This clone came up a few times. The V and J genes are TRBV29-1 and TRBJ2-3; TRBD2 agrees at 7 bases. CDR3 length equals 14 residues. Looked up from germline, CDR1 is SQVTM and CDR2 is ANQGSEA. Trimming removed 6 bases from V and 6 bases from J; junction bases left unmatched: 12. CDR3 DNA sequence: TGCAGCGTCGATTTAGCGGGTCTCGGGGATACGCAGTATTTT. Translation gives CSVDLAGLGDTQYF.

As for this clone: Relative to the germline gene, one junction end is altered; a read error may explain this. V usage is TRBV29-1 and J usage is TRBJ2-5; D is perhaps TRBD2 (6 bases). The CDR3 runs 13 residues. CDR1 is SQVTM, CDR2 ANQGSEA, per germline. The CDR3 nucleotides read TGCAGCGCCGCTACGGGGGTCCAAGAGGCCCAGTACTTC. Amino acids: CSAATGVQEAQYF. The full variable domain, in which reference TRBV29-1 and TRBJ2-5 provide the parts outside the CDR3, is SAVISQKPSRDICQRGTSLTIQCQVDSQVTMMFWYRQQPGQSLTLIATANQGSEATYESGFVIDKFPISRPNLTFSTLTVSNMSPEDSSIYLCSAATGVQEAQYFGPGTRLLVL.

This clone was seen a few times. The V gene is TRBV9, the J gene TRBJ1-6; the match to TRBD1 covers 8 bases. V lost 3 bases, J lost 11 bases, and 4 bases stayed unmatched. The germline V gene encodes CDR1 SGDLS and CDR2 YYNGEE. The CDR3 runs 13 residues. In DNA, the CDR3 is TGTGCCAGCAGCGCGAGGACAGGGACACCCCTCCACTTT. Its protein product is CASSARTGTPLHF.

The chain employs TRBV4-2 and TRBJ2-3, with D unclear. CDR1 is LGHNA and CDR2 is YNFKEQ in the germline V gene. The CDR3 is made up of 11 amino acids. The V gene lost 2 bases and the J gene lost 8 bases, with 5 bases spanning the gap. The CDR3 here is CASSQRGTQYF. The CDR3 nucleotides read TGTGCCAGCAGCCAACGAGGTACGCAGTATTTT.

Only a few counts were recorded for this clone. The chain couples TRBV7-9 to TRBJ1-5; 9 bases are shared with TRBD1. V gave up 5 bases and J gave up 6 bases; unmatched junction bases: 5. Germline assignment: CDR1 SEHNR and CDR2 FQNEAQ (reference sequence). This CDR3 is 14 amino acids long. CDR3 residues: CASSLGTGSQPQHF. The CDR3, as DNA: TGTGCCAGCAGCCTAGGGACAGGGAGTCAGCCCCAGCATTTT.

There are a few counts of this clone. The chain couples TRBV6-6 to TRBJ2-7, with 8 bases fitting TRBD1. The trim removed 4 bases at V and 5 bases at J, leaving 4 bases unmatched. Germline loops: CDR1 MNHNY, CDR2 SVGAGI (reference sequence). The CDR3 sequence is 13 residues long. The CDR3 loop reads CASSSRGRDEQYF. CDR3 bases: TGTGCCAGCAGTTCCAGGGGGCGGGACGAGCAGTACTTC.

The chain joins TRBV29-1 to TRBJ2-1; a possible D gene is TRBD1 (6 bases). The CDR3 loop spans 13 amino acids. CDR1 SQVTM and CDR2 ANQGSEA come from the germline V gene. V was pared by 7 bases and J by 2 bases, with 12 bases between. The CDR3 sequence: CSARTATYNEQFF. CDR3 bases: TGCAGCGCACGGACAGCAACCTACAATGAGCAGTTCTTC.

The chain joins TRBV18 to TRBJ2-3; D call uncertain. Germline V gives CDR1 KGHSH, CDR2 LQKENI. This CDR3 contains 14 residues. V lost 2 bases, J lost 1 base, and 7 bases lay in between. CDR3 residues: CASSPGIGTDTQYF. In DNA, the CDR3 is TGTGCCAGCTCACCAGGGATCGGCACAGATACGCAGTATTTT.

This clone was seen more than once but under ten times. The chain couples TRBV30 to TRBJ2-5; D gene unclear. The V gene's germline CDR1 is GTSNPN and CDR2 SVGIG (reference sequence). Trimming took 2 bases from V and 3 from J, leaving 10 bases between them. CDR3 length: 13 amino acids. This chain's CDR3 is CAWSLAWEETQYF. CDR3 bases: TGTGCCTGGAGTTTGGCGTGGGAAGAGACCCAGTACTTC. Supplemented by reference TRBV30 and TRBJ2-5, the full variable domain reads SQTIHQWPATLVQPVGSPLSLECTVEGTSNPNLYWYRQAAGRGLQLLFYSVGIGQISSEVPQNLSASRPQDRQFILSSKKLLLSDSGFYLCAWSLAWEETQYFGPGTRLLVL.